This T cell receptor beta chain was found in a study of regulatory T cells in long-lasting Graves disease. The V gene lost 0 bases and the J gene lost 4 bases, with 12 bases spanning the gap. The germline gives CDR1 GTSNPN, CDR2 SVGIG (reference sequence). The CDR3 sequence is 14 residues long. Noted time point: newly diagnosed GD, antithyroid drugs for less than 3 months. PBMCs were the source of the RNA used for TCR sequencing. Both iRepertoire HTBI primers and Arm-PCR of CDR3 regions were used to build the TCR beta libraries. TCRdb ran MiXCR on the multiplex PCR reads and lists one entry per CDR3 protein. The table includes fewer than 650,000 distinct CDR3 sequences, about 16% detected once. This clonotype showed up many times. These data also featured in a second study, about T cells in Graves' hyperthyroidism and ophthalmopathy. That study adds: The HTBI primer set served for first-round RT-PCR of the TCR CDR3. In blood, most of the thyroid clonotypes expanded above 0.001 were also present. Ophthalmopathy prediction by the model preceded onset by a median roughly 6.3 months.

Material: peripheral blood mononuclear cells (PBMCs), obtained at new diagnosis, from a patient treated with antithyroid drugs. The TCR was taken from a man in his late teens or twenties with Graves disease. This chain connects TRBV30 to TRBJ1-2; D is unclear. The CDR3 region has the DNA TGTGCCTGGAGTGTCGACGGATTCTCCTATGGCTACACCTTC. Translated: CAWSVDGFSYGYTF.